Listed below are T cell receptor beta chains from one sample, sequenced in a study of blood T cells in healthy people across ages. TCRdb recomputed calls from the 5' RACE reads with MiXCR, one row per CDR3 protein. The data contain 1.5 million or so distinct CDR3 sequences, 42% of them singletons. The sequencing input was blood. The receptor set was obtained from a woman aged 18-30 years in good health. The CDR3 runs from the conserved cysteine through the conserved F or W. A D gene is named only where the DNA matches it firmly. Size is stated for part of the rows, as once, few or many counts, or as a class when the clone is expanded.

j_call v_call d_call clone_size cdr3_nt cdr3_aa
TRBJ2-7 TRBV4-1 TRBD2 . TGCGCCAGCAGCCAAGCTGGCAGCGGGAGATTCTACGAGCAGTACTTC CASSQAGSGRFYEQYF
TRBJ1-2 TRBV28 TRBD1 few TGTGCCAGCAGGGTTTCAAGGACAGGGGACTATGGCTACACCTTC CASRVSRTGDYGYTF
TRBJ2-3 TRBV7-9 . few TGTGCCAGCAAGAGTCTTACAGATACGCAGTATTTT CASKSLTDTQYF
TRBJ1-5 TRBV5-1 . . TGCGCCAGCAGCCTGGGTGAGATGGACAATCAGCCCCAGCATTTT CASSLGEMDNQPQHF
TRBJ2-5 TRBV11-2 TRBD1 few TGTGCCAGCAGCTTAGAGTTGACAGGGGGGAGAGAGACCCAGTACTTC CASSLELTGGRETQYF
TRBJ1-2 TRBV10-3 . . TGTGCCATCAGTGGGACCGGACAGACCGCTAACTATGGCTACACCTTC CAISGTGQTANYGYTF
TRBJ2-7 TRBV12-3/TRBV12-4 TRBD2 few TGTGCCAGCAGTCCCGCGGGGGGACGCGAGCAGTACTTC CASSPAGGREQYF
TRBJ2-4 TRBV9 . . TGTGCCAGCAGCACTGCGACCGTAGCCAAAAACATTCAGTACTTC CASSTATVAKNIQYF
TRBJ2-7 TRBV6-1 TRBD2 . TGTGCCAGCAGTGAACAGGGACTAGTATACCCCTACAATGAGCAGTACTTC CASSEQGLVYPYNEQYF
TRBJ2-3 TRBV4-2 . . TGTGCCGGCAGCCAAGGGCCGATTGCCGGGGATACGCAGTATTTT CAGSQGPIAGDTQYF
TRBJ2-3 TRBV12-3/TRBV12-4 TRBD1 . TGTGCCAGCAGGACTCCATTTTCATTTACACGGGACAGGAAAAGCGCAGATACGCAGTATTTT CASRTPFSFTRDRKSADTQYF
TRBJ2-3 TRBV10-1 TRBD2 . TGCGCCAGCAGTGAGTCGAGGACTAGCGGGAAGAAAACAGATACGCAGTATTTT CASSESRTSGKKTDTQYF
TRBJ2-2 TRBV11-2 . once TGTGCCAGCAGCTTAGCCGAGACTAGGGGAGCCGGGGAGCTGTTTTTT CASSLAETRGAGELFF
TRBJ2-1 TRBV12-3/TRBV12-4 . . TGTGCCAGCAGTTACGACAGTATGTTGTTCTTC CASSYDSMLFF
TRBJ2-7 TRBV10-3 . many TGTGCCATCAGTGAGCCAGGGACTCCCAGCTCCTACGAGCAGTACTTC CAISEPGTPSSYEQYF
TRBJ2-3 TRBV15 TRBD1 few TGTGCCACCAGCCGAGGGGACAGAGACACAGATACGCAGTATTTT CATSRGDRDTDTQYF
TRBJ2-7 TRBV6-1 . . TGTGCCAGCAGTGGACCCCGGCAGTACTTC CASSGPRQYF
TRBJ1-2 TRBV25-1 TRBD1 few TGTGCCAGCAGTGAATCTAGGACAGGGGGCGATGGCTACACCTTC CASSESRTGGDGYTF
TRBJ2-5 TRBV2 . . TGTGCCAGCAGTGTCGGGATCCTTTTTTCTGAGCAGTACTTC CASSVGILFSEQYF
TRBJ2-1 TRBV20-1 . few TGCAGTGCTGACCGGGACAACTCCTACAATGAGCAGTTCTTC CSADRDNSYNEQFF
TRBJ1-1 TRBV11-3 TRBD1 few TGTGCCAGCAGCTTGGATGGGACAGGGGGCACTGAAGCTTTCTTT CASSLDGTGGTEAFF
TRBJ2-3 TRBV6-5 TRBD2 . TGTGCCAGCCGTAGCGGGGGAGAATCCACAGATACGCAGTATTTT CASRSGGESTDTQYF
TRBJ2-5 TRBV20-1 . . TGCAGTGCAGTGACTCAGGGACTAGAGACCCAGTACTTC CSAVTQGLETQYF
TRBJ2-3 TRBV12-3/TRBV12-4 . . TGTACCAGCAGTGATGGAGATACGCAGTATTTT CTSSDGDTQYF
TRBJ2-1 TRBV4-2 . . TGTGCCAGCAGCCAAGAGGGCGTCGCGGGGGCGCACAATGAGCAGTTCTTC CASSQEGVAGAHNEQFF
TRBJ2-1 TRBV12-3/TRBV12-4 TRBD2 . TGTGCCAGCAGTTTAAGGGGCCTAGCGGGAATCAATGAGCGGTTCTTC CASSLRGLAGINERFF
TRBJ2-6 TRBV27 . . TGTGCCAGCAGTTTAGCGCGGTCGTCTGGGGCCAACGTCCTGACTTTC CASSLARSSGANVLTF
TRBJ1-3 TRBV29-1 . once TGCAGCGCCGAAGGGGCAGGGACTGGAAACACCATATATTTT CSAEGAGTGNTIYF
TRBJ2-1 TRBV4-1 TRBD1 . TGCGCCAGCAGCCAACCGGGACAGGCACTTTTCTTCTCCTACAATGAGCAGTTCTTC CASSQPGQALFFSYNEQFF